Presented here are 21 T cell receptor beta chains from one specimen sequenced in a study of cytotoxic CD8 clonotypes in ibrutinib-treated CLL. Here immunoSEQ multiplex PCR was the method, and the copy in TCRdb shows in-frame clones only, minus some. The sample carries about 330,000 clones, 67% recorded once. Sequences were derived from PBMCs, sampled after 36 months of ibrutinib treatment. These receptors were taken from a human donor with chronic lymphocytic leukemia.

The V and J genes are TRBV7-8 and TRBJ1-1, with TRBD1 matching over 8 bases. CDR1 and CDR2 from the germline V gene are SGHVS and FQNEAQ. The CDR3 has 16 amino acids. V lost 0 bases, J lost 4 bases, and 7 bases stayed unmatched. The CDR3 DNA is TGTGCCAGCAGCTTAGCCCCGACAGGGGTGGGCACTGAAGCTTTCTTT. It specifies CASSLAPTGVGTEAFF.

The chain joins TRBV7-8 to TRBJ1-5; D unclear. This CDR3 comprises 14 residues. Germline CDR1 is SGHVS and CDR2 is FQNEAQ. The V end lost 5 bases, the J end lost 5 bases, and 13 bases lay between the germline ends. DNA of the CDR3: TGTGCCAGCAGCATAAATTCCGGGGATCAGCCCCAGCATTTT. Translated: CASSINSGDQPQHF.

The chain uses TRBV7-2 and TRBJ2-7; no clear D gene. Germline V gene lookup returns CDR1 SGHTA and CDR2 FQGNSA. The CDR3 length is 14 residues. V lost 3 bases and J 2 bases, leaving 11 bases between the germline ends. CDR3 sequence reads: CASSLRPRPYEQYF. The CDR3 nucleotides are TGTGCCAGCAGCTTGAGGCCCCGGCCCTACGAGCAGTACTTC.

This clone appeared a few times. V usage is TRBV5-1 and J usage is TRBJ2-7; 10 positions match TRBD2. The CDR3 loop spans 15 amino acids. V trimming: 2 bases; J trimming: 6 bases; junction bases outside the gene matches: 8. CDR1 is SGHRS, CDR2 YFSETQ, per germline. The CDR3 sequence: CASSFSSSGSSEQYF. The CDR3 DNA follows: TGCGCCAGCAGCTTTAGTTCTAGCGGGAGCTCCGAGCAGTACTTC.

CDR3 in amino acids: CASSYSRRESTYEQYF. For the CDR3, the DNA is TGTGCCAGCAGTTACAGTCGGCGGGAGTCCACCTACGAGCAGTACTTC. The rearrangement joins TRBV6-5 to TRBJ2-7; 7 bases line up with TRBD2. Trimming removed 2 bases from V and 2 bases from J; junction bases left unmatched: 9. The germline gives CDR1 MNHEY, CDR2 SVGAGI. This CDR3 spans 16 amino acids.

This clone appeared a single time. The rearrangement links TRBV9 to TRBJ2-7, with 8 bases fitting TRBD1. The germline gives CDR1 SGDLS, CDR2 YYNGEE. The CDR3 spans 13 residues. Germline trimming cut 3 bases from V and 1 base from J; bases unmatched to any gene: 0. The CDR3: CASSGTGSYEQYF. DNA for the CDR3: TGTGCCAGCAGCGGGACAGGGTCCTACGAGCAGTACTTC.

This sequence joins TRBV15 and TRBJ2-2; a possible D gene is TRBD1 (6 bases). Deletions cut 3 bases from V and 2 bases from J, with 16 bases between. CDR3 length: 17 amino acids. Germline V lookup: CDR1 LNHNV, CDR2 YYDKDF (reference sequence). This chain's CDR3 is CATSSKPGTSNTGELFF. DNA of the CDR3: TGTGCCACCAGCAGTAAGCCCGGGACAAGTAACACCGGGGAGCTGTTTTTT.

This clone was seen a few times. The CDR3 nucleotides are TGCGCCAGCAGCCAAGGACCCTACGAGCAGTACTTC. It translates to CASSQGPYEQYF. The J gene is TRBJ2-7, the V gene TRBV4-3, with unresolved D. V lost 1 base and J 2 bases, leaving 3 bases between the germline ends. Looked up from germline, CDR1 is LGHNA and CDR2 is YSLEER. CDR3 size: 12 residues.

In this sample, this clone turned up a few times. V usage is TRBV27 and J usage is TRBJ2-1; 8 nucleotides match TRBD1. The V and J ends lost 0 bases and 3 bases, in that order; junction bases with no gene match: 1. The CDR3 spans 15 residues. Germline CDR1 reads MNHEY; CDR2 reads SMNVEV (reference sequence). CDR3 in amino acids: CASSLSGTGYNEQFF. The CDR3 nucleotides read TGTGCCAGCAGTTTATCCGGGACAGGCTACAATGAGCAGTTCTTC.

The genes are TRBV13 and TRBJ1-6; 9 bases align to TRBD1. V lost 5 bases, J lost 6 bases, and 8 bases stayed unmatched. This CDR3 has 16 amino acids. Germline CDR1 is PRHDT and CDR2 is FYEKMQ (reference sequence). In nucleotides, the CDR3 is TGTGCCAGCAGCCTTAGACAGGGGGTTTCTAATTCACCCCTCCACTTT. Amino acids: CASSLRQGVSNSPLHF.

V and J are TRBV7-6 and TRBJ2-7; 11 bases line up with TRBD2. V was pared by 5 bases and J by 6 bases, with 9 bases of the junction left unmatched. From germline, CDR1 is SGHVS and CDR2 FNYEAQ. CDR3 length: 15 amino acids. The CDR3 DNA follows: TGTGCCAGCAGCCCAGAGGTAGCGGGAGGGGCCGAGCAGTACTTC. Encoded protein: CASSPEVAGGAEQYF.

The chain carries TRBV5-6 and TRBJ2-7, with 10 bases matching TRBD1. The CDR3 contains 14 residues. Germline CDR1 reads SGHDT; CDR2 reads YYEEEE. V shed 5 bases and J 3 bases; nucleotides not matched to a gene: 5. Here the CDR3 reads CASRRQGASYEQYF. In DNA, the CDR3 is TGTGCCAGCAGGAGACAGGGGGCCAGCTACGAGCAGTACTTC. Together with reference TRBV5-6 and TRBJ2-7, the CDR3 gives the full variable domain: DAGVTQSPTHLIKTRGQQVTLRCSPKSGHDTVSWYQQALGQGPQFIFQYYEEEERQRGNFPDRFSGHQFPNYSSELNVNALLLGDSALYLCASRRQGASYEQYFGPGTRLTVT.

The CDR3 is CSARTDTQYF. The CDR3 region has the DNA TGCAGCGCCCGCACAGATACGCAGTATTTT. V gene TRBV29-1 combines with J gene TRBJ2-3; D not resolved. Germline V gene data show CDR1 as SQVTM and CDR2 as ANQGSEA. Trimming cost V 7 bases and J 1 base, with 3 bases left between them. The CDR3 loop spans 10 amino acids.

This clone was seen a handful of times. The J gene is TRBJ2-2, the V gene TRBV29-1, with D possibly being TRBD1 (6 bases). The CDR3 is 14 amino acids. V gave up 6 bases and J gave up 1 base, with 12 bases separating them. Germline V gives CDR1 SQVTM, CDR2 ANQGSEA. The CDR3 loop reads CSVLDRKNTGELFF. Written as DNA, the CDR3 is TGCAGCGTCCTGGACAGAAAGAACACCGGGGAGCTGTTTTTT.

The chain recombines TRBV7-9 with TRBJ2-7, with TRBD1 identical over 7 bases. From germline, CDR1 is SEHNR and CDR2 FQNEAQ (reference sequence). The CDR3 is 11 amino acids. With 5 bases clipped from V and 6 bases from J, the junction kept 1 base outside the gene matches. As DNA, the CDR3 is TGTGCCAGCAGCGCAGGGGGCGAGCAGTACTTC. Its translation: CASSAGGEQYF.

This clone was seen a handful of times. The genes are TRBV7-9 and TRBJ1-6, with 8 bases identical to TRBD1. Trimming at V came to 8 bases and at J to 6 bases, leaving 3 bases not matched to a gene. This CDR3 comprises 13 residues. Germline assignment: CDR1 SEHNR and CDR2 FQNEAQ (reference sequence). The CDR3 here is CASEGQGNSPLHF. CDR3 DNA: TGTGCCAGCGAAGGACAGGGTAATTCACCCCTCCACTTT.

The CDR3 DNA reads as TGTGCCAGCAGCTGGGGGTCGACGGGCCAGAACACCGGGGAGCTGTTTTTT. It specifies CASSWGSTGQNTGELFF. J is TRBJ2-2 and V is TRBV9; either TRBD1 or TRBD2 may supply D (5 bases each). This CDR3 is built from 17 residues. Germline assignment: CDR1 SGDLS and CDR2 YYNGEE. The germline V and J ends were trimmed by 4 bases and 1 base, with 17 bases remaining between them.

The chain has TRBV4-1 and TRBJ2-7; 7 positions match TRBD1. Germline CDR1 and CDR2: MGHRA and YSYEKL. The CDR3 length is 15 residues. V was clipped by 3 bases and J by 5 bases; unmatched bases: 10. This CDR3 is CASSQEDRVGDEQYF. CDR3 coding DNA: TGCGCCAGCAGCCAGGAAGACAGGGTAGGAGACGAGCAGTACTTC.

The chain employs TRBV2 and TRBJ1-2; no clear D. V gave up 8 bases and J gave up 5 bases, with 12 bases separating them. Looked up from germline, CDR1 is SNHLY and CDR2 is FYNNEI. The CDR3 extends over 12 amino acids. The CDR3 is CASGSAVYGYTF. The CDR3 coding sequence is TGTGCCAGCGGTAGTGCTGTGTATGGCTACACCTTC.

This clone was seen once. The genes are TRBV10-3 and TRBJ2-7, with D possibly matching TRBD1 (5 bases). Trimming shortened V by 1 base and J by 6 bases, and 10 bases separated the two germline ends. The length of the CDR3 is 13 residues. The V gene's germline CDR1 is ENHRY and CDR2 SYGVKD. The CDR3 sequence: CAISELTQGEQYF. The CDR3 coding sequence is TGTGCCATCAGTGAGTTGACTCAGGGCGAGCAGTACTTC.

The rearrangement links TRBV9 to TRBJ2-1; D call uncertain. The germline V gene encodes CDR1 SGDLS and CDR2 YYNGEE. Trimming took 1 base from V and 0 from J, leaving 8 bases between them. CDR3 length: 15 residues. CDR3 region: CASSVTSLSYNEQFF. CDR3 coding DNA: TGTGCCAGCAGCGTAACGAGTCTCTCCTACAATGAGCAGTTCTTC.